This entry features one T cell receptor beta chain sequence. The time point denotes: neoterminal ileum biopsy at postoperative endoscopy, about 6 months after surgery. The sample originates from a study of T cell repertoires in ileal Crohn's disease. The data were produced by immunoSEQ multiplex PCR, yet TCRdb's version contains in-frame clones alone and is incomplete. The sample includes roughly 9,200 clones, around 80% of them seen just once. There are 16 residues in the CDR3. Trimming removed 1 base from V and 10 bases from J; junction bases left unmatched: 7. Germline V gene sequence: CDR1 MNHEY, CDR2 SMNVEV (reference sequence).

The J gene is TRBJ2-1, the V gene TRBV27; 13 nucleotides align to TRBD2. The sequenced material came from ileal tissue. The source of this sequence is an adult with Crohn's disease. The DNA of the CDR3 is TGTGCCAGCAGTTTATTTCGGACTAGCGGGGGTTTGGAGCAGTTCTTC. Translated, it gives CASSLFRTSGGLEQFF.